Sequencing of this T cell receptor beta chain was carried out in a study of blood T cell repertoires in COVID-19. Generated by immunoSEQ multiplex PCR, the TCRdb table keeps only in-frame clones and is missing some. The sample records around 100,000 clones, about 89% being singletons. Germline V lookup: CDR1 MRHNA, CDR2 SNTAGT. Trimming cost V 3 bases and J 6 bases; bases outside gene matches: 3. This CDR3 contains 14 residues. The sequence was obtained from a woman aged 55-70 years with acute or convalescent COVID-19. The specimen sequenced was peripheral blood. V is TRBV6-4 and J is TRBJ2-1; TRBD1 agrees at 9 bases. CDR3 bases: TGTGCCAGCAGTGATAGGACAGGGGTCAATGAGCAGTTCTTC. Its translation is CASSDRTGVNEQFF.